One TCR beta chain is described in this entry. Its specificity is not known. It was with 60 Vbeta and 13 Jbeta primers that the PCR ran. Clones were sequenced by immunoSEQ multiplex PCR, and TCRdb holds only the in-frame ones, with some missing. The sample has around 150,000 clones, 70% to 85% seen once. This record comes from a study of cytomegalovirus exposure and HLA in healthy donors. Study-wide points: In a later analysis, across HLA loci, associated TCR counts were highest for DRB1, lowest for HLA-C. The dataset shows that most TCR sequences were rare, while some public TCRs occurred in many donors. Data from an earlier analysis indicated that most TCR beta V segments were productive either about 87% or about 30% of the time.

Germline V gives CDR1 SQVTM, CDR2 ANQGSEA. The CDR3 has 12 residues. Deletions cut 3 bases from V and 8 bases from J, with 11 bases between. Sequencing was done on a sample of PBMCs. The TCR comes from a man in his forties or fifties in good health and CMV-seronegative. The rearrangement uses TRBV29-1 and TRBJ2-1; no clear D gene. The CDR3 coding sequence is TGCAGCGTTGAGGCAGGTTGGGATGAGCAGTTCTTC. Amino acids: CSVEAGWDEQFF.